Listed below are T cell receptor beta chains from one sample, sequenced in a study of blood T cell repertoires in COVID-19. Clones were sequenced by immunoSEQ multiplex PCR, and TCRdb holds only the in-frame ones, with some missing. The table has a few hundred thousand clones, 80% to 90% seen once. Material for sequencing was PBMCs or T cells enriched from blood (not recorded which). These receptors were collected from a woman aged 40 to 50 with acute COVID-19. Each CDR3 is given with its conserved first and last residue. A D gene is named only where the DNA matches it firmly. Size tells how often a clone was seen (once, few, many) or the class of an expanded clone, and some rows leave it out.

V	size	J	D	DNA	CDR3
TRBV9	NA	TRBJ2-7	NA	TGTGCCAGCAGCGTAGCGGCGGGTATAGTCTACGAGCAGTACTTC	CASSVAAGIVYEQYF
TRBV28	NA	TRBJ1-2	TRBD1	TGTGCCATCATTGGAGAACCGGGACAGGGCCGCTATGGCTACACCTTC	CAIIGEPGQGRYGYTF
TRBV9	NA	TRBJ1-6	TRBD1	TGTGCCAGCAGCACTCGGACAGGGACCTCACCCCTCCACTTT	CASSTRTGTSPLHF
TRBV11-2	NA	TRBJ2-7	NA	TGTGCCAGCAGTCGCCAGGGGTACTACGAGCAGTACTTC	CASSRQGYYEQYF
TRBV25-1	NA	TRBJ1-5	NA	TGTGCCAGCAGTGCTTGGGGGGGAAGCAATCAGCCCCAGCATTTT	CASSAWGGSNQPQHF
TRBV19	NA	TRBJ2-5	TRBD1	TGTGCCAGTAGCACCCAACCCCGACAGGGAGAGACCCAGTACTTC	CASSTQPRQGETQYF
TRBV12-3/TRBV12-4	once	TRBJ2-5	NA	TGTGCCAGCAGTCGACTAGTTGAGACCCAGTACTTC	CASSRLVETQYF
TRBV28	NA	TRBJ2-5	TRBD2	TGTGCCAGCAGTCAAAGCGGGACCGGAGAGACCCAGTACTTC	CASSQSGTGETQYF
TRBV7-3	NA	TRBJ1-2	TRBD1	TGTGCCAGCAGCCCGGGACAGGACTATGGCTACACCTTC	CASSPGQDYGYTF
TRBV11-2	NA	TRBJ2-2	NA	TGTGCCAGCGGTGGTCTAGCGAACACCGGGGAGCTGTTTTTT	CASGGLANTGELFF
TRBV7-9	NA	TRBJ2-1	NA	TGTGCCAGCAGCTTAGTCGGGAGCCCCTACAATGAGCAGTTCTTC	CASSLVGSPYNEQFF
TRBV11-2	once	TRBJ1-2	NA	TGTGCCAGCAGCCCAACACAGGGACGTTCGGGCTACACCTTC	CASSPTQGRSGYTF
TRBV6-1	NA	TRBJ2-7	NA	TGTGCCAGCAGTGAATCGGGGGTTCTCCAGGACTTC	CASSESGVLQDF
TRBV29-1	NA	TRBJ2-2	TRBD1	TGCAGCGGGGGACAGGGGGCGTCGGCCGGGGAGCTGTTTTTT	CSGGQGASAGELFF
TRBV10-1	NA	TRBJ2-3	NA	TGCGCCAGCAGTGTTGGGACTTTAATAGATACGCAGTATTTT	CASSVGTLIDTQYF
TRBV30	NA	TRBJ2-7	NA	TGTGCCTGGAGTGGACCTCCCGGGACTGATACCTACGAGCAGTACTTC	CAWSGPPGTDTYEQYF
TRBV28	once	TRBJ1-2	TRBD1	TGTGCCAGCAGTTTATTGGGACAGGGGGCTCGTGGCTACACCTTC	CASSLLGQGARGYTF
TRBV5-8	NA	TRBJ2-1	NA	TGTGCCACCAAAAAAGGGGGACCCTACAATGAGCAGTTCTTC	CATKKGGPYNEQFF
TRBV29-1	NA	TRBJ2-3	TRBD2	TGCAGCGTTCGCCCGGGACTAGCGGGAGTGTTTTACGGCACAGATACGCAGTATTTT	CSVRPGLAGVFYGTDTQYF
TRBV6-2/TRBV6-3	NA	TRBJ2-2	NA	TGTGCCAGCATCCCGTGGCAGGGCCAGGGCGGGGAGCTGTTTTTT	CASIPWQGQGGELFF
TRBV19	NA	TRBJ2-3	NA	TGTGCCAGTAGCGAAGTTGTAAACAGGGAAGATACGCAGTATTTT	CASSEVVNREDTQYF
TRBV7-9	NA	TRBJ2-1	TRBD2	TGTGCCAGCGGGTCGCGGGAGCTCTCGACGGTTGAGCAGTTCTTC	CASGSRELSTVEQFF
TRBV6-4	NA	TRBJ1-6	NA	TGTGCCAGCAGGCGGGGCGACAATTCACCCCTCCACTTT	CASRRGDNSPLHF
TRBV2	NA	TRBJ1-2	NA	TGTGCCAGCGTCGCAGGAGGCTATGGCTACACCTTC	CASVAGGYGYTF
TRBV2	NA	TRBJ2-2	NA	TGTGCCAGCAGGCGGAGGAGGGGAACCGGGGAGCTGTTTTTT	CASRRRRGTGELFF
TRBV7-3	few	TRBJ2-3	TRBD2	TGTGCCAGCAGCTTAACCTACTCGGGCGGGGGTGGAACAGATACGCAGTATTTT	CASSLTYSGGGGTDTQYF
TRBV15	NA	TRBJ2-5	TRBD2	TGTGCCACCAGCAGAGATAGGGCGGGGGACGAGACCCAGTACTTC	CATSRDRAGDETQYF
TRBV27	NA	TRBJ2-7	TRBD1	TGTGCCAGCAGTCTAAGACAGGGGTCCATCTACGAGCAGTACTTC	CASSLRQGSIYEQYF
TRBV7-2	NA	TRBJ2-5	TRBD2	TGTGCCAGCAGCCTCGGCGTAGCGGGGTACCAAGAGACCCAGTACTTC	CASSLGVAGYQETQYF
TRBV10-3	NA	TRBJ2-2	TRBD1	TGTGCCATCAGTGAAGGGGACAGGGGGCGCACCGGGGAGCTGTTTTTT	CAISEGDRGRTGELFF
TRBV18	NA	TRBJ2-7	TRBD1	TGTGCCAGCCTTAACCGGGACAGACCCTACGAGCAGTACTTC	CASLNRDRPYEQYF
TRBV7-3	NA	TRBJ1-1	NA	TGTGCCAGCAGCCCACAGGGTGGGAACACTGAAGCTTTCTTT	CASSPQGGNTEAFF
TRBV5-4	NA	TRBJ1-3	TRBD1	TGTGCCAGCAGCCTGACAGGGGTCGGAAACACCATATATTTT	CASSLTGVGNTIYF
TRBV5-1	NA	TRBJ1-1	TRBD1	TGCGCCAGCAGCTTGCAGGGACAGGGCGGGGGCACTGAAGCTTTCTTT	CASSLQGQGGGTEAFF
TRBV9	NA	TRBJ2-2	NA	TGTGCCAGCAGCCCGAGACCTTCAGGGATCGCCGGGGAGCTGTTTTTT	CASSPRPSGIAGELFF
TRBV28	NA	TRBJ2-7	TRBD1	TGTGCCAGCAGTTCCTCCGGGACAGGGGAAGTAGAGCAGTACTTC	CASSSSGTGEVEQYF
TRBV19	NA	TRBJ1-2	NA	TGTGCCAGTAGTCACAGAGATAACTATGGCTACACCTTC	CASSHRDNYGYTF
TRBV2	few	TRBJ2-7	TRBD1	TGTGCCAGCAGTGTGGGGACAGGGGGCTACGAGCAGTACTTC	CASSVGTGGYEQYF
TRBV19	NA	TRBJ1-5	NA	TGTGCCAGTAGTTATAACTTCTATAGCAATCAGCCCCAGCATTTT	CASSYNFYSNQPQHF
TRBV10-1	NA	TRBJ2-3	NA	TGCGCCAGCAGTGAGTCGACGGGGAGGCTCACAGATACGCAGTATTTT	CASSESTGRLTDTQYF
TRBV12-5	NA	TRBJ2-1	TRBD2	TGTGCTAGTGGTTTGGCGGGAGGGCCGTTCAATGAGCAGTTCTTC	CASGLAGGPFNEQFF
TRBV19	NA	TRBJ2-6	NA	TGTGCCAGCCTCCCCCTAGGGAGTGGGGCCAACGTCCTGACTTTC	CASLPLGSGANVLTF
TRBV4-3	NA	TRBJ2-4	NA	TGCGCCAGCAGCCAAGCGGCAGGGGAAGTCAAAAACATTCAGTACTTC	CASSQAAGEVKNIQYF
TRBV12-3/TRBV12-4	NA	TRBJ2-1	TRBD2	TGTGCCAGCAAGACTAGCGGAGTGGATGAGCAGTTCTTC	CASKTSGVDEQFF
TRBV28	NA	TRBJ2-7	TRBD2	TGTGCCAGCAGTCGTCCCCGACTAGCGGACTACGAGCAGTACTTC	CASSRPRLADYEQYF
TRBV11-2	once	TRBJ2-1	TRBD1	TGTGCCAGCAGCATGGGACAGGGGGGTCGTGAGCAGTTCTTC	CASSMGQGGREQFF
TRBV7-8	NA	TRBJ2-1	TRBD2	TGTGCCAGCAGCCGGAGGGCGGGAGGAATTGAAAATGAGCAGTTCTTC	CASSRRAGGIENEQFF
TRBV7-2	few	TRBJ2-7	NA	TGTGCCAGCAGCTTAGAGATAGCGGTGGCCTACGAGCAGTACTTC	CASSLEIAVAYEQYF
TRBV6-5	NA	TRBJ2-1	TRBD2	TGTGCCAGCAGACCGGGACTAGCGGCGTACAATGAGCAGTTCTTC	CASRPGLAAYNEQFF